This entry lists 26 T cell receptor beta chains sequenced from one sample in a study of CD8 T cells in ankylosing spondylitis. TCRdb passed the 5' RACE reads through MiXCR, listing each CDR3 protein once. The repertoire includes around 340,000 distinct CDR3 sequences, 20% of them detected once, and over 10% sits in the top ten. Sequencing input: blood, either unsorted or a sorted T cell fraction (not recorded which). All receptors come from a male donor with ankylosing spondylitis or in good health (not recorded which).

The chain carries TRBV5-1 and TRBJ2-3; D unresolved. CDR1 is SGHRS and CDR2 is YFSETQ in the germline V gene. The CDR3 spans 14 residues. V lost 5 bases, J lost 6 bases, and 16 bases lay in between. The CDR3 DNA reads as TGCGCCAGCAGTCATCCCGACGGCCCGGATACGCAGTATTTT. It encodes CASSHPDGPDTQYF.

This clonotype was observed a few times. The chain employs TRBV29-1 and TRBJ2-7, with TRBD1 matching over 10 bases. Per germline, CDR1 SQVTM and CDR2 ANQGSEA. This CDR3 has 14 amino acids. With V trimmed by 6 bases and J by 3 bases, 8 bases remained unmatched. Here the CDR3 DNA reads TGCAGCGTCTCTTTCCGGGACAGGGGCTACGAGCAGTACTTC. It encodes CSVSFRDRGYEQYF.

This chain uses TRBV7-9 with TRBJ2-5; 8 bases match TRBD1. CDR3 length equals 13 residues. Trimming at V came to 5 bases and at J to 5 bases, leaving 4 bases not matched to a gene. CDR1 SEHNR and CDR2 FQNEAQ come from the germline V gene (reference sequence). The CDR3 here is CASSPRTGETQYF. The CDR3 coding sequence is TGTGCCAGCAGCCCGCGGACAGGGGAGACCCAGTACTTC.

This clonotype was found a few times. V gene TRBV3-1 combines with J gene TRBJ2-1, with 10 bases fitting TRBD1. The CDR3 length is 20 residues. Germline V lookup: CDR1 LGHDT, CDR2 YNNKEL (reference sequence). Losses at the gene ends were 4 bases for V and 1 base for J; bases not matched to a gene: 16. CDR3: CASSPLPDRGAWWSYNEQFF. The DNA for the CDR3 is TGTGCCAGCAGCCCCCTTCCGGACAGGGGGGCGTGGTGGTCCTACAATGAGCAGTTCTTC.

This clonotype occurred a few times. V gene TRBV28 combines with J gene TRBJ2-7; 7 nucleotides align to TRBD2. The CDR3 sequence is 13 residues long. Germline CDR1 and CDR2: MDHEN and SYDVKM. V lost 8 bases to trimming and J lost 5 bases; unmatched junction nucleotides: 9. In DNA form, the CDR3 reads TGTGCCAGCGGCCCCTGGGGGGGTGACGAGCAGTACTTC. This codes for CASGPWGGDEQYF.

This clonotype has a handful of counts. The V and J genes are TRBV20-1 and TRBJ2-4; 8 bases are shared with TRBD2. Germline trimming cut 5 bases from V and 9 bases from J; bases unmatched to any gene: 9. Germline CDR1 DFQATT, CDR2 SNEGSKA (reference sequence). The length of the CDR3 is 13 residues. The CDR3 region has the DNA TGCAGTGCTCGGACTAGCTCTTGGCGCATTCAGTACTTC. Its translation is CSARTSSWRIQYF.

This chain uses TRBV3-1 with TRBJ2-1; unclear D gene. Trimming pared 0 bases from V and 6 bases from J, leaving 3 bases between. The germline CDR1 and CDR2 sequences are LGHDT and YNNKEL (reference sequence). The CDR3 totals 12 residues. CDR3 sequence reads: CASSQDFNEQFF. The CDR3 nucleotides are TGTGCCAGCAGCCAAGATTTCAATGAGCAGTTCTTC.

The chain has TRBV30 and TRBJ2-2; D gene uncertain. Germline V gives CDR1 GTSNPN, CDR2 SVGIG (reference sequence). The CDR3 loop spans 13 amino acids. V lost 2 bases and J lost 1, with 5 bases in between. The CDR3 sequence: CAWSLRNTGELFF. CDR3 bases: TGTGCCTGGAGTCTGCGGAACACCGGGGAGCTGTTTTTT.

This clonotype was detected only a few times. The chain joins TRBV9 to TRBJ2-4; D remains unclear. The length of the CDR3 is 15 residues. From germline, CDR1 is SGDLS and CDR2 YYNGEE. Between the trimmed V and J ends, which lost 3 bases and 7 bases, there was a span of 17 bases. In nucleotides, the CDR3 is TGTGCCAGCAGCGGGAGAGGTGGTAGTGGGAACATTCAGTACTTC. Encoded protein: CASSGRGGSGNIQYF.

There are a few counts of this clonotype. V and J are TRBV27 and TRBJ2-7, with 8 bases matching TRBD2. The J segment lost 3 bases and the V segment lost 2 bases, leaving 3 bases of the junction unmatched. The CDR3 totals 14 residues. Germline V gene sequence: CDR1 MNHEY, CDR2 SMNVEV (reference sequence). The chain's CDR3 is CASSLGGGNYEQYF. The CDR3 nucleotides read TGTGCCAGCAGTTTAGGCGGGGGGAACTACGAGCAGTACTTC.

This clonotype showed up just a few times. The chain employs TRBV4-1 and TRBJ2-3, with 7 bases aligning to TRBD1. CDR1 and CDR2 from the germline V gene are MGHRA and YSYEKL. The CDR3 is made up of 15 amino acids. The ends lost 5 bases at V and 0 bases at J; junction bases unmatched: 5. CDR3 sequence: CASSYRGYSTDTQYF. CDR3 nucleotides: TGCGCCAGCAGCTACAGGGGTTATAGCACAGATACGCAGTATTTT.

This clonotype was found a few times. The chain employs TRBV27 and TRBJ2-1; unclear D gene. Germline CDR1 reads MNHEY; CDR2 reads SMNVEV (reference sequence). Trimming took off 6 bases at V and 9 bases at J, with 15 bases between the two ends. The CDR3 runs 13 residues. The DNA of the CDR3 is TGTGCCAGCAGCGATTATTTTGGGGTTGAGCAGTTCTTC. It translates to CASSDYFGVEQFF.

The rearrangement uses TRBV24-1 and TRBJ2-1, with 7 bases matching TRBD1. J lost 10 bases, V lost 4 bases, and 15 bases had no gene match. The length of the CDR3 is 16 residues. Germline V gene data show CDR1 as KGHDR and CDR2 as SFDVKD. CDR3 sequence reads: CATSEGTRGGWGEQFF. The CDR3, as DNA: TGTGCCACCAGTGAGGGGACCCGAGGGGGCTGGGGGGAGCAGTTCTTC.

This clonotype was seen a few times. The V gene is TRBV12-3 or TRBV12-4, the J gene TRBJ2-1; 12 bases match TRBD2. With 5 bases clipped from V and 9 bases from J, the junction kept 5 bases outside the gene matches. The CDR3 runs to 14 residues. CDR3 in DNA: TGTGCCAGCAGTCGACTAGCGGGGGTCCCTGAGCAGTTCTTC. Translated: CASSRLAGVPEQFF.

The rearrangement joins TRBV11-2 to TRBJ2-7; 7 positions match TRBD2. This CDR3 region has 15 residues. Trimming cost V 4 bases and J 9 bases; bases outside gene matches: 15. CDR1 and CDR2 (germline): SGHAT, FQNNGV. The CDR3 here is CASSYRDYFSSGQYF. The CDR3 DNA follows: TGTGCCAGCAGCTACCGGGACTATTTTTCATCGGGGCAGTACTTC.

The chain combines TRBV28 with TRBJ2-6; 8 bases are a match to TRBD2. The CDR3 sequence is 19 residues long. With 3 bases clipped from V and 0 bases from J, the junction kept 10 bases outside the gene matches. Germline CDR1 reads MDHEN; CDR2 reads SYDVKM. CDR3 in DNA: TGTGCCAGCAGTTTCGTGACTAGCGCGGTTTTCTCTGGGGCCAACGTCCTGACTTTC. This encodes CASSFVTSAVFSGANVLTF.

This clonotype appeared a few times. This chain connects TRBV12-3 or TRBV12-4 to TRBJ2-7; the D is unclear. The CDR3 has 12 amino acids. Trimming removed 7 bases from V and 0 bases from J, with 7 bases in between. The CDR3 region is CASTEISYEQYF. The CDR3 DNA is TGTGCCAGCACGGAGATCTCCTACGAGCAGTACTTC.

V gene TRBV30 combines with J gene TRBJ2-7, with D perhaps matching TRBD1 (5 bases). Trimming pared 1 base from V and 3 bases from J, leaving 10 bases between. The CDR3 runs 13 residues. Germline CDR1 and CDR2: GTSNPN and SVGIG (reference sequence). CDR3 amino acids: CAWSEGSLYEQYF. The CDR3 nucleotides read TGTGCCTGGAGTGAGGGGTCCCTCTACGAGCAGTACTTC.

This clonotype occurred once. The V gene is TRBV6-1, the J gene TRBJ2-6; D possibly uses TRBD1 or TRBD2 (5 bases each). The CDR3 spans 19 residues. Per the germline V gene, CDR1 is MNHNS and CDR2 is SASEGT. Trimming took 7 bases from V and 2 from J, leaving 24 bases between them. The CDR3 is CASTTSIRDVGAGANVLTF. CDR3 sequence (DNA): TGTGCCAGCACAACCTCCATCAGGGACGTGGGAGCTGGGGCCAACGTCCTGACTTTC.

This clonotype was counted a few times. The rearrangement uses TRBV29-1 and TRBJ2-7; a possible D gene is TRBD2 (6 bases). CDR1 is SQVTM, CDR2 ANQGSEA, per germline. The CDR3 is 15 residues long. V lost 3 bases to trimming and J lost 1 base, with 16 bases between them. As DNA, the CDR3 is TGCAGCGTTGAGATGGGTGCGGAGGGTTCCTACGAGCAGTACTTC. Amino acids: CSVEMGAEGSYEQYF.

There are a few counts of this clonotype. This chain connects TRBV4-1 to TRBJ2-7, with unresolved D. The germline V gene has CDR1 MGHRA and CDR2 YSYEKL. V lost 3 bases, J lost 6 bases, and 6 bases lay in between. The CDR3 length is 11 residues. The CDR3: CASSHSGEQYF. Here the CDR3 DNA reads TGCGCCAGCAGCCATTCGGGCGAGCAGTACTTC.

This chain joins TRBV5-1 and TRBJ1-4; 8 bases fit TRBD1. V was clipped by 6 bases and J by 8 bases; unmatched bases: 9. This CDR3 is 14 amino acids long. CDR1 SGHRS and CDR2 YFSETQ come from the germline V gene. In DNA form, the CDR3 reads TGCGCCAGCATCTTTGCAGGGACAGGAGAAAAACTGTTTTTT. Its protein is CASIFAGTGEKLFF.

The sample holds a few counts of this clonotype. CDR3 nucleotide sequence: TGTGCCACCTCATTGGGCAGGGAGCAGTTCTTC. Protein: CATSLGREQFF. The chain links TRBV14 to TRBJ2-1; D uncertain. The V gene lost 10 bases and the J gene lost 10 bases, with 14 bases spanning the gap. CDR1 SGHDN and CDR2 FVKESK come from the germline V gene. The CDR3 consists of 11 residues.

The chain combines TRBV7-9 with TRBJ2-1; TRBD2 matches at 8 bases. The germline V gene encodes CDR1 SEHNR and CDR2 FQNEAQ (reference sequence). The J segment lost 4 bases and the V segment lost 5 bases, leaving 10 bases of the junction unmatched. This CDR3 is built from 16 residues. CDR3 sequence (DNA): TGTGCCAGCAGCCCCTCGGGGGGGGGGCCGTACAATGAGCAGTTCTTC. It yields the protein CASSPSGGGPYNEQFF.

This clonotype has only a few counts. The gene calls are TRBV12-3 or TRBV12-4 and TRBJ2-7, with D perhaps TRBD2 (5 bases). The CDR3 sequence is 14 residues long. Trimming stripped 5 bases from V and 2 bases from J, with 13 bases between. The DNA for the CDR3 is TGTGCCAGCAGTGCCGGACTTACCCCCTACGAGCAGTACTTC. Residues: CASSAGLTPYEQYF.

This clonotype was counted many times. The chain employs TRBV11-2 and TRBJ2-1; TRBD2 aligns across 11 bases. The CDR3 runs 15 residues. V shed 1 base and J 4 bases; nucleotides not matched to a gene: 0. The V gene's germline CDR1 is SGHAT and CDR2 FQNNGV. CDR3 coding DNA: TGTGCCAGCAGCTTAGTAGCGGGGGGGTACAATGAGCAGTTCTTC. Amino acid sequence: CASSLVAGGYNEQFF. Full variable domain (rest looked up from reference TRBV11-2 and TRBJ2-1): EAGVAQSPRYKIIEKRQSVAFWCNPISGHATLYWYQQILGQGPKLLIQFQNNGVVDDSQLPKDRFSAERLKGVDSTLKIQPAKLEDSAVYLCASSLVAGGYNEQFFGPGTRLTVL.